This T cell receptor beta chain is drawn from a study of post-analysis software for immune sequencing data. The authors incorporated unique molecular identifiers into the TCR beta cDNA libraries. Each CDR3 protein gets one entry after TCRdb re-called the PCR reads with MiXCR. Here the sample spans about 820,000 distinct CDR3 sequences, roughly 50% being singletons. The CDR3 is made up of 13 amino acids. From germline, CDR1 is SQVTM and CDR2 ANQGSEA. Trimming pared 4 bases from V and 2 bases from J, leaving 11 bases between. Notes on this clonotype: The antigen remains undetermined.

Findings and caveats of the study: Higher frequency in patients than in controls was seen for several TRBV segments, with TRBV5-6, TRBV5-1 and TRBV20-1 among them.

This TCR was sampled from a girl aged 5-17 years with multiple sclerosis. The sample consisted of blood. V is TRBV29-1 and J is TRBJ2-5; D possibly corresponds to TRBD2 (5 bases). The CDR3 bases are TGCAGCGTTGTCGGACTGTATCAAGAGACCCAGTACTTC. This sequence encodes CSVVGLYQETQYF.